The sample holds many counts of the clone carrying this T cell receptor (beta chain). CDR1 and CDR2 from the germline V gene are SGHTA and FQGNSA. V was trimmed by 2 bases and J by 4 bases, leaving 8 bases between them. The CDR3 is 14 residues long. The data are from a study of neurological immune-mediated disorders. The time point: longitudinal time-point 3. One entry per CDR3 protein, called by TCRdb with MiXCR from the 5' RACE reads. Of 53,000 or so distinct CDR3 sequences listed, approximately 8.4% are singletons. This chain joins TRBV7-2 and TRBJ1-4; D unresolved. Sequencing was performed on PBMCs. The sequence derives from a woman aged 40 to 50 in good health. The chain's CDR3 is CASSLTGINEKLFF. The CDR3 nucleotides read TGTGCCAGCAGCTTAACCGGAATTAATGAAAAACTGTTTTTT.